This TCR beta chain appears in the sequencing data of a study of cytomegalovirus exposure and HLA in healthy donors. Overall study context: Early released data had around 89 million unique TCRs, all coming from HLA-typed donors.

Whole-study findings and limits: CMV serostatus was the only immune exposure information that was available.

The CDR3 has 17 residues. The V segment lost 5 bases and the J segment 4 bases; nucleotides outside the gene matches: 10. Per germline, CDR1 LGHNT and CDR2 FRNRAP. The PCR contained 60 Vbeta and 13 Jbeta primers. Sequencing used immunoSEQ multiplex PCR; TCRdb keeps in-frame clones, though not all of them. The sample records 100,000 to 150,000 clones, roughly 78% being singletons. A note on this clone: Antigen specificity is unknown.

This sequence originates from a man aged 30-40 years in good health and CMV-seronegative. The specimen sequenced was PBMCs. The chain employs TRBV12-5 and TRBJ2-2; 10 nucleotides agree with TRBD2. The CDR3 DNA sequence: TGTGCTAGTGGTGCGACGGGACTAGCGATATCCACCGGGGAGCTGTTTTTT. This translates into CASGATGLAISTGELFF.